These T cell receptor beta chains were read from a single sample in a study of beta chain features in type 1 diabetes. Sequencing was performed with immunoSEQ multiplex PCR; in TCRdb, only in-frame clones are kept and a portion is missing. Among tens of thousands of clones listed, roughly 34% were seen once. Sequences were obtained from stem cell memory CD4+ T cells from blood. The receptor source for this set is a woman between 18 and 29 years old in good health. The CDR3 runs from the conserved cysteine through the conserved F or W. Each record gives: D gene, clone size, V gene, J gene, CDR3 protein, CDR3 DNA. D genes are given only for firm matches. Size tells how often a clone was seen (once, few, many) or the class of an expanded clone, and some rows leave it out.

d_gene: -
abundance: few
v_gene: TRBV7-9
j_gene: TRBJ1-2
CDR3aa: CASSLEGVTYGYTF
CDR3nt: TGTGCCAGCAGCTTAGAGGGGGTTACCTATGGCTACACCTTC

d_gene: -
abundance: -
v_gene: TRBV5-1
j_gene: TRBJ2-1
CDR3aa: CASSLGGEENEQFF
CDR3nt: TGCGCCAGCAGCTTGGGGGGGGAGGAGAATGAGCAGTTCTTC

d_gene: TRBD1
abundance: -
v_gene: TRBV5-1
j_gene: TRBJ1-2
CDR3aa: CASSLGQGNGYTF
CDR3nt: TGCGCCAGCAGCCTCGGACAGGGGAATGGCTACACCTTC

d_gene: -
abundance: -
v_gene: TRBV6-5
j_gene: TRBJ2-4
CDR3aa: CASSYSGTLEDIQYF
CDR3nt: TGTGCCAGCAGTTACTCCGGGACACTTGAGGACATTCAGTACTTC

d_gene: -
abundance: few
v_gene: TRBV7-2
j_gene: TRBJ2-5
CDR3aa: CASSLDQEETQYF
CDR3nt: TGTGCCAGCAGCTTAGATCAGGAAGAGACCCAGTACTTC

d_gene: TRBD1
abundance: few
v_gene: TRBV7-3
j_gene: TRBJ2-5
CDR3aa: CASSLGDRDQETQYF
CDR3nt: TGTGCCAGCAGCTTAGGGGACAGGGACCAAGAGACCCAGTACTTC

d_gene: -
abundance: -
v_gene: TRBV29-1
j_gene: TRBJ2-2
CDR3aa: CSVELGQTLTGELFF
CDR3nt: TGCAGCGTTGAGTTAGGACAGACCCTCACCGGGGAGCTGTTTTTT

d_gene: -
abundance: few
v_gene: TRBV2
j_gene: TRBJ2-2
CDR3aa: CASSLFRQPGELFF
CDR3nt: TGTGCCAGCAGTCTCTTTCGACAGCCCGGGGAGCTGTTTTTT

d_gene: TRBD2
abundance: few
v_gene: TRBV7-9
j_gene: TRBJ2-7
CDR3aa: CASSSLGGSIYEQYF
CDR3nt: TGTGCCAGCAGCTCTTTGGGCGGGAGTATCTACGAGCAGTACTTC

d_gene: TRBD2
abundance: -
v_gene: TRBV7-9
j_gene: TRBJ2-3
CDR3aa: CASSLNGLAGVSDTQYF
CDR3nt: TGTGCCAGCAGCTTAAACGGACTAGCGGGAGTCTCAGATACGCAGTATTTT

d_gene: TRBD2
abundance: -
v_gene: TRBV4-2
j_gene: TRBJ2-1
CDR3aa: CASSPGTSLGNEQFF
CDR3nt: TGTGCCAGCAGCCCGGGGACTAGCTTAGGCAATGAGCAGTTCTTC

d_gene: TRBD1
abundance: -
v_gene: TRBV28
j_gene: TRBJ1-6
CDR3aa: CASSPSPAGTGYSPLHF
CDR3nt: TGTGCCAGCAGCCCGTCCCCGGCCGGGACAGGGTATTCACCCCTCCACTTT

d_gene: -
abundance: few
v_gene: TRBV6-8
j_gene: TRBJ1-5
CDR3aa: CASRHSPGHRNNQPQHF
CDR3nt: TGTGCCAGCAGACATTCCCCGGGACACCGAAACAATCAGCCCCAGCATTTT

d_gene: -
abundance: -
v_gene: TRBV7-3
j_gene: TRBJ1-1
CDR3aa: CASSFSGNTEAFF
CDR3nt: TGTGCCAGCAGCTTTAGTGGTAACACTGAAGCTTTCTTT

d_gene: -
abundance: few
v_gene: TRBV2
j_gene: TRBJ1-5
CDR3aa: CASSGPAGLGESNQPQHF
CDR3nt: TGTGCCAGCAGTGGCCCGGCAGGGTTGGGTGAAAGCAATCAGCCCCAGCATTTT

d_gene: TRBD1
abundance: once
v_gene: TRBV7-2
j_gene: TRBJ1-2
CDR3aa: CASSSRDRDYGYTF
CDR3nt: TGTGCCAGCAGCTCTCGGGACAGGGACTATGGCTACACCTTC

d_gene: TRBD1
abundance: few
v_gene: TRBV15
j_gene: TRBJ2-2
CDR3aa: CATSGRGQGSTGELFF
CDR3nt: TGTGCCACCAGCGGAAGAGGACAGGGCTCCACCGGGGAGCTGTTTTTT

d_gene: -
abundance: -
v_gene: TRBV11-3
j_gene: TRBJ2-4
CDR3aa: CASSLESSNIQYF
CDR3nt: TGTGCCAGCAGCTTAGAGAGCTCAAACATTCAGTACTTC

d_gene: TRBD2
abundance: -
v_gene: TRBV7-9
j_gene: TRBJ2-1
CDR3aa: CASSLGGRVNEQFF
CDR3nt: TGTGCCAGCAGCTTAGGCGGGAGGGTCAATGAGCAGTTCTTC

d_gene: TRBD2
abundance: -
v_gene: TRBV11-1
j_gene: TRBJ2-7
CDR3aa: CASSPREFTSYEQYF
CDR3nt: TGTGCCAGCAGCCCGCGGGAGTTCACCTCCTACGAGCAGTACTTC

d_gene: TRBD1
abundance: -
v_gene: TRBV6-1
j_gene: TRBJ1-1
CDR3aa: CASSMTGRTEAFF
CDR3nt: TGTGCCAGTTCTATGACAGGGAGGACTGAAGCTTTCTTT

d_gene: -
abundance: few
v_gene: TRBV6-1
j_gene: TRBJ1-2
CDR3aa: CASSGKGGAFFF
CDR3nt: TGTGCCAGCAGTGGCAAGGGAGGAGCCTTTTTCTTC

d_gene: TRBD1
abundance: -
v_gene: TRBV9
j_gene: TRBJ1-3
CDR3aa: CASSPMTGGNTIYF
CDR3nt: TGTGCCAGCAGCCCGATGACAGGGGGAAACACCATATATTTT

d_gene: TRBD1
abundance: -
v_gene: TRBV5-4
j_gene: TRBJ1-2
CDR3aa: CASSLDSGQPLYGYTF
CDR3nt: TGTGCCAGCAGCTTGGATTCGGGACAGCCCCTTTATGGCTACACCTTC

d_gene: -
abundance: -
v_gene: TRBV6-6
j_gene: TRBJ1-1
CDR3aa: CASSYGRGLMNTEAFF
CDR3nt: TGTGCCAGCAGTTACGGAAGGGGCCTCATGAACACTGAAGCTTTCTTT

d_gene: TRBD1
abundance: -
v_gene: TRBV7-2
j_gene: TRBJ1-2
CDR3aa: CASSLGQGEGYTF
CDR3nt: TGTGCCAGCAGCTTAGGACAGGGAGAAGGCTACACCTTC

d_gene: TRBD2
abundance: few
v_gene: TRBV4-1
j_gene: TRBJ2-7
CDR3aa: CASRTDTSEFSYEQYF
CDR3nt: TGCGCCAGCAGAACGGATACTAGCGAATTCTCCTACGAGCAGTACTTC

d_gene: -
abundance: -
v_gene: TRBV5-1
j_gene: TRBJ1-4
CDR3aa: CASSLGVTGTNEKLFF
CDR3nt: TGCGCCAGCAGCTTGGGGGTAACCGGGACAAATGAAAAACTGTTTTTT

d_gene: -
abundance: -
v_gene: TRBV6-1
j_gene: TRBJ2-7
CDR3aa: CTSRKTGSSYEQYF
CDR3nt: TGTACCAGCAGAAAAACGGGGAGCTCCTACGAGCAGTACTTC

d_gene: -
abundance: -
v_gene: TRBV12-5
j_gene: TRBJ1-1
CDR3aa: CASGLEQYTEAFF
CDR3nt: TGTGCTAGTGGTTTGGAACAGTACACTGAAGCTTTCTTT

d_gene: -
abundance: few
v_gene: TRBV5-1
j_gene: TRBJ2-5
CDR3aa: CASRQGLIQETQYF
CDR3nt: TGCGCCAGCCGGCAAGGACTAATTCAAGAGACCCAGTACTTC

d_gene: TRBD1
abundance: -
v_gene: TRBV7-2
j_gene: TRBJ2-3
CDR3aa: CASSLGLDRAVDTQYF
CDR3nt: TGTGCCAGCAGCTTAGGTCTGGACAGGGCGGTAGATACGCAGTATTTT

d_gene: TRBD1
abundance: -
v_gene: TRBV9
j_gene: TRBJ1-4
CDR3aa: CASSPQGTGFATNEKLFF
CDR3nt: TGTGCCAGCAGCCCGCAGGGGACAGGCTTTGCAACTAATGAAAAACTGTTTTTT

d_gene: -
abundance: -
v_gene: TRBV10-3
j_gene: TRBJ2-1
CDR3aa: CAISESPGGGNEQFF
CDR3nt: TGTGCCATCAGTGAGTCGCCGGGGGGCGGGAATGAGCAGTTCTTC

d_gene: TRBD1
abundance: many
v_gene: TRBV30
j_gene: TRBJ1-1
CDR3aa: CAWSVLGQKAFF
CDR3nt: TGTGCCTGGAGTGTACTGGGACAGAAAGCTTTCTTT

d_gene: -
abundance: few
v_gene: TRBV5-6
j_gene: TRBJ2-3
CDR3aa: CASSLKEEWGTWTDTQYF
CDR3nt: TGTGCCAGCAGCTTGAAGGAGGAATGGGGGACTTGGACAGATACGCAGTATTTT

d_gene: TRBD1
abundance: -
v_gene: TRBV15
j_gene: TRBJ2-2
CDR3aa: CATSRGQGATGELFF
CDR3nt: TGTGCCACCAGCAGAGGACAGGGGGCGACCGGGGAGCTGTTTTTT

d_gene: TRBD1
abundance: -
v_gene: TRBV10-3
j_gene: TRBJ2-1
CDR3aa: CAISQSASQGSEQFF
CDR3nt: TGTGCCATCAGTCAATCAGCCTCACAGGGGTCTGAGCAGTTCTTC

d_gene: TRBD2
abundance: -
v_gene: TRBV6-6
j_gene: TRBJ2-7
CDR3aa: CASSLTSGSHYEQYF
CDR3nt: TGTGCCAGCAGCTTGACTAGCGGGAGTCACTACGAGCAGTACTTC

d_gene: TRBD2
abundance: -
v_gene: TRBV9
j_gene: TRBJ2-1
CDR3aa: CASSVGPSGGYNEQFF
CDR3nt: TGTGCCAGCAGCGTAGGACCCAGCGGGGGCTACAATGAGCAGTTCTTC

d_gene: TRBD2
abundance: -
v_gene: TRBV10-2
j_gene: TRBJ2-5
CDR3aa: CASSVGKRGGGSETQYF
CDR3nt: TGCGCCAGCAGTGTGGGAAAGCGGGGGGGCGGTTCAGAGACCCAGTACTTC

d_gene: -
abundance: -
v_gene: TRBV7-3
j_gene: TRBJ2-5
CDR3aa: CASTYQETQYF
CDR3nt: TGTGCCAGCACCTACCAAGAGACCCAGTACTTC

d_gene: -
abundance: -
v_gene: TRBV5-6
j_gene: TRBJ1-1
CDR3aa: CASSLSGTTEAFF
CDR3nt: TGTGCCAGCAGCTTGAGTGGGACAACTGAAGCTTTCTTT